This T cell receptor beta chain was captured in a study of regulatory T cells in long-lasting Graves disease. A word on this clonotype: What it recognizes is unknown. A much bigger clone sits one base away, suggesting this may be a read error.

Sample time point: newly diagnosed GD, antithyroid drugs for less than 3 months. With RNA extracted from PBMCs as input, the TCR library was made. Study-level results: Persistent disease was characterized by preferential usage of TRBV28, TRBJ1-2 and TRBJ2-5. Persistent Graves' cases showed lower TCR diversity than newly diagnosed cases.

V dropped 2 bases and J dropped 5 bases, with 7 bases sitting between them. The CDR3 has 13 amino acids. Germline-derived CDR1 and CDR2 are SGHTA and FQGTGA. Building of the TCR beta libraries involved iRepertoire HTBI primers and Arm-PCR of CDR3 regions. TCRdb used MiXCR to reprocess the multiplex PCR reads, holding one entry per CDR3 protein. The sample has approximately 400,000 distinct CDR3 sequences, roughly 16% seen once. This clonotype originated in a female donor with Graves disease. This rearrangement joins TRBV7-3 to TRBJ2-1; D call uncertain. Sequenced here: peripheral blood mononuclear cells (PBMCs), sampled at new diagnosis, from a patient treated with antithyroid drugs. The CDR3 spells CASSLRRHNEQFF. CDR3 bases: TGTGCCAGCAGCTTACGGAGACACAATGAGCAGTTCTTC.